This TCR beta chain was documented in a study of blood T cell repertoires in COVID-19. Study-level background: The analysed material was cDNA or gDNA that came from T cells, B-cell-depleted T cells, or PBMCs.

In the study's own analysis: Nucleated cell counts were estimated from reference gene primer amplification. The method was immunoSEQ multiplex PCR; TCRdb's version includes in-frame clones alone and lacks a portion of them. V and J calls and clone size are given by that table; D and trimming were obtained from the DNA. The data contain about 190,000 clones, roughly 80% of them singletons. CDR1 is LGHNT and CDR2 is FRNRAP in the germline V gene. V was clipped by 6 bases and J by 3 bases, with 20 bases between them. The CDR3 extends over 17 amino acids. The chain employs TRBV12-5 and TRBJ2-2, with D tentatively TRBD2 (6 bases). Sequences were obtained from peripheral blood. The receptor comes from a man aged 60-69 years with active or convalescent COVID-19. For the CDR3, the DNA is TGTGCTAGTGGCAGAACAGTTACCGGGACTTACACCGGGGAGCTGTTTTTT. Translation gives CASGRTVTGTYTGELFF. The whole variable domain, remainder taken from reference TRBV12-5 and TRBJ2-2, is DARVTQTPRHKVTEMGQEVTMRCQPILGHNTVFWYRQTMMQGLELLAYFRNRAPLDDSGMPKDRFSAEMPDATLATLKIQPSEPRDSAVYFCASGRTVTGTYTGELFFGEGSRLTVL.